The 20 T cell receptor beta chains below come from one sample, sequenced in a study of T cell repertoires in cytomegalovirus infection. TCRdb ran MiXCR on the reads and lists one entry per CDR3 protein. The sample has 62,000 or so distinct CDR3 sequences; around 21% are singletons. Their specific antigens are unknown. Sequenced here: CD8+ T cells from cultured PBMCs, sampled from culture after CMV antigen stimulation. The receptors originated from a human donor in good health (CMV status not recorded). Some clones in this sample may be carry-over from other donors' samples.

This clonotype came up a few times. V is TRBV11-2 and J is TRBJ2-4, with 10 bases fitting TRBD2. The CDR3 is 20 residues long. The V and J ends lost 0 bases and 6 bases, in that order; junction bases with no gene match: 17. Germline V gene sequence: CDR1 SGHAT, CDR2 FQNNGV. DNA for the CDR3: TGTGCCAGCAGCTTAGATCCCCGGACTCAAGCGGGGGGGCACGGAAACATTCAGTACTTC. Its protein product is CASSLDPRTQAGGHGNIQYF.

The chain is built from TRBV7-8 and TRBJ1-5, with D maybe TRBD1 (5 bases). Germline-derived CDR1 and CDR2 are SGHVS and FQNEAQ. This CDR3 has 15 residues. The germline V and J ends were trimmed by 2 bases and 7 bases, with 15 bases remaining between them. The CDR3 here is CASSLSTVHRQPQHF. DNA for the CDR3: TGTGCCAGCAGCTTATCAACAGTTCACAGGCAGCCCCAGCATTTT.

V and J are TRBV5-6 and TRBJ2-7, with 7 bases identical to TRBD1. V lost 4 bases to trimming and J lost 0 bases; unmatched junction nucleotides: 4. Germline V gene lookup returns CDR1 SGHDT and CDR2 YYEEEE. There are 14 residues in the CDR3. The CDR3 DNA sequence: TGTGCCAGCAGCAAGGACAGGAACTCCTACGAGCAGTACTTC. Translated, it gives CASSKDRNSYEQYF.

The CDR3 spells CASSSPGQGLGYTF. The CDR3 region has the DNA TGTGCCAGCAGTTCCCCGGGACAGGGGCTTGGCTACACCTTC. The genes are TRBV28 and TRBJ1-2, with 10 positions matching TRBD1. The length of the CDR3 is 14 residues. CDR1 is MDHEN, CDR2 SYDVKM, per germline. V shed 4 bases and J 7 bases; nucleotides not matched to a gene: 6.

The rearrangement uses TRBV12-3 or TRBV12-4 and TRBJ2-5; D is uncertain. CDR3 length: 15 residues. Trimming left V 9 bases short and J 4 bases short, with 21 bases between. The DNA for the CDR3 is TGTGCCAGTTCCTGGCTCTCGGGCACACCAGAGACCCAGTACTTC. Protein: CASSWLSGTPETQYF.

This clonotype was counted between two and nine times. The chain carries TRBV11-3 and TRBJ1-1; a possible D gene is TRBD1 (5 bases). V was trimmed by 2 bases and J by 4 bases, leaving 11 bases between them. The germline V gene has CDR1 SGHNT and CDR2 YENEEA. The CDR3 consists of 14 residues. The CDR3 nucleotides are TGTGCCAGCAGCTTACAGGGTATCGGCACTGAAGCTTTCTTT. Residues: CASSLQGIGTEAFF.

This CDR3 reads CASSQEGRGVSEQFF. Here the CDR3 DNA reads TGTGCCAGCAGCCAAGAGGGCAGGGGGGTTAGTGAGCAGTTCTTC. The chain recombines TRBV7-8 with TRBJ2-1; D may be TRBD1 (7 bases). Deletions cut 5 bases from V and 9 bases from J, with 20 bases between. This CDR3 spans 15 amino acids. The V gene's germline CDR1 is SGHVS and CDR2 FQNEAQ.

The V call is TRBV6-9, the J call TRBJ2-3; D not resolved. Germline V gene lookup returns CDR1 MNHGY and CDR2 SVAAGI. Trimming removed 4 bases at V and 6 bases at J, with 11 bases between. The CDR3 consists of 13 residues. The DNA for the CDR3 is TGTGCCAGCAGTTCCTCTAGTGCTGATACGCAGTATTTT. Translating it yields CASSSSSADTQYF.

This clonotype was counted a few times. The CDR3 reads CASSYSRESLYGYTF. The CDR3 DNA reads as TGTGCCAGCAGTTACTCGAGGGAATCCCTCTATGGCTACACCTTC. This sequence joins TRBV6-5 and TRBJ1-2, with no clear D. The germline gives CDR1 MNHEY, CDR2 SVGAGI. The CDR3 covers 15 residues. V lost 0 bases and J lost 4, with 12 bases in between.

This clonotype occurred a few times. The chain links TRBV18 to TRBJ2-3; TRBD1 matches 10 bases. The CDR3 sequence is 17 residues long. J gave up 0 bases and V 6 bases, and 9 bases lay outside the gene matches. Germline lookup yields CDR1 KGHSH and CDR2 LQKENI. CDR3 DNA sequence: TGTGCCAGCTCGCCGGCGGACAGGGGGTCTAGCACAGATACGCAGTATTTT. Its translation is CASSPADRGSSTDTQYF.

V and J are TRBV27 and TRBJ2-5, with D hard to call. This CDR3 spans 15 amino acids. The germline V gene has CDR1 MNHEY and CDR2 SMNVEV (reference sequence). The V end lost 1 base, the J end lost 1 base, and 10 bases lay between the germline ends. This CDR3 is CASSLFGRFQETQYF. CDR3 DNA: TGTGCCAGCAGTTTATTTGGGCGATTCCAAGAGACCCAGTACTTC.

The chain uses TRBV6-2 or TRBV6-3 and TRBJ2-7, with D unclear. Trimming removed 6 bases from V and 2 bases from J, with 14 bases in between. This CDR3 is built from 14 residues. Germline V CDR1 and CDR2: MNHEY, SVGEGT. As DNA, the CDR3 is TGTGCCAGCAGCTCGGGCCCATTTACCTACGAGCAGTACTTC. As protein: CASSSGPFTYEQYF.

This sequence joins TRBV7-6 and TRBJ2-2; TRBD1 might be the D (5 bases). Germline V gives CDR1 SGHVS, CDR2 FNYEAQ. This CDR3 is built from 15 residues. Between the trimmed V and J ends, which lost 3 bases and 5 bases, there was a span of 13 bases. CDR3 sequence reads: CASSFMDKGTGELFF. The CDR3, as DNA: TGTGCCAGCAGCTTTATGGATAAGGGGACCGGGGAGCTGTTTTTT.

This clonotype was recorded a few times. The chain is built from TRBV7-2 and TRBJ1-5; D gene unclear. V was cut by 1 base and J by 4 bases, with 8 bases left in between. CDR1 and CDR2 (germline): SGHTA, FQGNSA. CDR3 length: 14 amino acids. Here the CDR3 DNA reads TGTGCCAGCAGCTTAGGGAGGAGAAATCAGCCCCAGCATTTT. This sequence encodes CASSLGRRNQPQHF.

The V gene is TRBV20-1, the J gene TRBJ1-1; a weak D match, TRBD1 (5 bases). Germline V CDR1 and CDR2: DFQATT, SNEGSKA (reference sequence). The CDR3 is 13 amino acids. V lost 6 bases, J lost 0 bases, and 11 bases lay in between. Here the CDR3 DNA reads TGCAGTGCCCCGACAGAGATGAACACTGAAGCTTTCTTT. Translated: CSAPTEMNTEAFF.

The chain's CDR3 is CASSSTGMNTEAFF. The CDR3 nucleotides read TGTGCCAGCAGTTCGACAGGGATGAACACTGAAGCTTTCTTT. This chain links TRBV12-3 or TRBV12-4 with TRBJ1-1, with 7 bases matching TRBD1. The CDR3 consists of 14 residues. Losses at the gene ends were 4 bases for V and 0 bases for J; bases not matched to a gene: 2.

This clonotype was found a few times. This rearrangement joins TRBV10-3 to TRBJ1-2; unclear D gene. V shed 9 bases and J shed 7 bases, with 21 bases lying between them. The V gene's germline CDR1 is ENHRY and CDR2 SYGVKD. There are 14 residues in the CDR3. In nucleotides, the CDR3 is TGTGCCATACCATCCCCCCCAGATACGGGTGGCTACACCTTC. Translating it yields CAIPSPPDTGGYTF.

This clonotype was seen repeatedly, ten times or more. This rearrangement joins TRBV4-1 to TRBJ1-2, with 8 positions matching TRBD1. The ends lost 1 base at V and 8 bases at J; junction bases unmatched: 3. The germline V gene encodes CDR1 MGHRA and CDR2 YSYEKL. This CDR3 comprises 13 residues. DNA of the CDR3: TGCGCCAGCAGCCAAGCCAGGGGGCTCGGCTACACCTTC. Residues: CASSQARGLGYTF.

This chain joins TRBV7-6 and TRBJ2-1, with D hard to call. V was pared by 4 bases and J by 4 bases, with 23 bases between. CDR3 length: 18 residues. Per the germline V gene, CDR1 is SGHVS and CDR2 is FNYEAQ. The CDR3: CASSSYESTVSAYNEQFF. The DNA for the CDR3 is TGTGCCAGCAGCTCTTATGAATCAACAGTGTCAGCGTACAATGAGCAGTTCTTC.

V and J are TRBV7-9 and TRBJ1-2; D not resolved. CDR1 SEHNR and CDR2 FQNEAQ come from the germline V gene (reference sequence). V lost 6 bases and J 3 bases, leaving 5 bases between the germline ends. The CDR3 covers 11 residues. This CDR3 reads CASSRDYGYTF. In DNA form, the CDR3 reads TGTGCCAGCAGTCGGGACTATGGCTACACCTTC.